The 13 T cell receptor beta chains listed next were all sequenced from one sample in a study of regulatory and conventional T cells in RAG deficiency. Blood CD4+ CD25-low CD127-high conventional T cells supplied the genomic DNA template. This table comes from immunoSEQ multiplex PCR, and its TCRdb copy is limited to in-frame clones, with some not included. This table holds about 46,000 clones, 70% to 90% found once. A further study also used this sample, focusing on regulatory T cells. From that paper: Primers: 52 TRBV forward and 13 TRBJ reverse.

Sequencing was carried out using CD4+ effector T cells sorted from blood. Receptors originate from a human donor in good health.

This chain uses TRBV2 with TRBJ1-5; 9 bases are a match to TRBD1. The CDR3 loop spans 15 amino acids. V dropped 3 bases and J dropped 2; count of bases not matched to a gene: 2. Looked up from germline, CDR1 is SNHLY and CDR2 is FYNNEI. The CDR3 here is CASSDRTGGNQPQHF. DNA of the CDR3: TGTGCCAGCAGTGACCGGACAGGGGGCAATCAGCCCCAGCATTTT.

This clone was detected once. The chain recombines TRBV18 with TRBJ2-7; TRBD2 might be the D (6 bases). The CDR3 spans 13 residues. V lost 1 base to trimming and J lost 5 bases, with 9 bases between them. CDR1 is KGHSH and CDR2 is LQKENI in the germline V gene. The DNA for the CDR3 is TGTGCCAGCTCACCACAGGAGGGTCACGAGCAGTACTTC. Translated: CASSPQEGHEQYF.

This sequence joins TRBV2 and TRBJ1-4; D is unresolved. Germline CDR1 is SNHLY and CDR2 is FYNNEI. V lost 6 bases to trimming and J lost 0 bases, with 8 bases between them. CDR3 size: 14 residues. DNA of the CDR3: TGTGCCAGCAGGCCGTTTGCAACTAATGAAAAACTGTTTTTT. It codes for CASRPFATNEKLFF.

This chain uses TRBV25-1 with TRBJ2-2; unclear D gene. V lost 5 bases, J lost 5 bases, and 6 bases lay in between. Germline CDR1 and CDR2: MGHDK and SYGVNS. The CDR3 length is 12 residues. The CDR3 loop reads CASSPGTGELFF. The CDR3 DNA follows: TGTGCCAGCAGTCCCGGAACCGGGGAGCTGTTTTTT.

J is TRBJ1-2 and V is TRBV27; D uncertain. Looked up from germline, CDR1 is MNHEY and CDR2 is SMNVEV (reference sequence). V gave up 6 bases and J gave up 5 bases, with 16 bases separating them. This CDR3 comprises 14 residues. The CDR3 region has the DNA TGTGCCAGCAGGGCGGAGGTCTCGTATTATGGCTACACCTTC. It translates to CASRAEVSYYGYTF.

The genes are TRBV7-3 and TRBJ2-5, with 8 bases identical to TRBD2. Per germline, CDR1 SGHTA and CDR2 FQGTGA. The CDR3 runs 14 residues. The junction had 5 bases not matched to a gene; V was cut back by 5 bases and J by 3 bases. This CDR3 reads CASSPAAGEETQYF. DNA of the CDR3: TGTGCCAGCAGCCCGGCAGCGGGGGAAGAGACCCAGTACTTC.

This chain links TRBV29-1 with TRBJ1-1; possibly TRBD1 for D (5 bases). V lost 0 bases and J lost 3, with 20 bases in between. The CDR3 runs 17 residues. In germline, CDR1 is SQVTM, CDR2 ANQGSEA. As DNA, the CDR3 is TGCAGCGTTGAAGATCTGGGGACGATCACGGTTTACACTGAAGCTTTCTTT. Its protein product is CSVEDLGTITVYTEAFF.

J is TRBJ2-5 and V is TRBV19; unclear D gene. V lost 10 bases to trimming and J lost 9 bases, with 21 bases between them. Germline CDR1 and CDR2: LNHDA and SQIVND (reference sequence). The CDR3 has 13 amino acids. CDR3 amino acids: CATGWTSGRAQYF. The CDR3 DNA sequence: TGTGCCACCGGCTGGACCAGTGGCCGGGCCCAGTACTTC.

This rearrangement joins TRBV6-9 to TRBJ2-5; 10 bases are a match to TRBD2. J was trimmed by 4 bases and V by 6 bases; bases with no gene match: 5. CDR3 length equals 14 residues. Germline V lookup: CDR1 MNHGY, CDR2 SVAAGI. The CDR3 DNA follows: TGTGCCAGCAGCCCGGGACTAGCGCGAGAGACCCAGTACTTC. Amino acid sequence: CASSPGLARETQYF.

The chain recombines TRBV6-6 with TRBJ1-5; D not resolved. The CDR3 has 15 amino acids. V was pared by 6 bases and J by 0 bases, with 12 bases between. Germline-derived CDR1 and CDR2 are MNHNY and SVGAGI (reference sequence). The CDR3 region has the DNA TGTGCCAGCAGATTCGATAGTTATAGCAATCAGCCCCAGCATTTT. This sequence encodes CASRFDSYSNQPQHF.

The chain employs TRBV29-1 and TRBJ2-3, with 11 bases matching TRBD1. Germline values: CDR1 SQVTM, CDR2 ANQGSEA. The CDR3 loop spans 15 amino acids. The ends lost 6 bases at V and 3 bases at J; junction bases unmatched: 8. Here the CDR3 DNA reads TGCAGCGTGATCGACGGGACAGGGGGTACAGATACGCAGTATTTT. Its translation is CSVIDGTGGTDTQYF.

Only a few counts were recorded for this clone. The gene calls are TRBV11-1 and TRBJ2-3; D ambiguous. Looked up from germline, CDR1 is SGHAT and CDR2 is FQDESV (reference sequence). Trimming took 1 base from V and 3 from J, leaving 11 bases between them. This CDR3 contains 15 residues. The DNA for the CDR3 is TGTGCCAGCAGCTTAGACCGACTTCCAACAGATACGCAGTATTTT. Its protein is CASSLDRLPTDTQYF.

J is TRBJ1-4 and V is TRBV20-1, with D uncertain. CDR1 and CDR2 (germline): DFQATT, SNEGSKA (reference sequence). CDR3 length: 11 residues. Trimming stripped 3 bases from V and 11 bases from J, with 10 bases between. CDR3 nucleotides: TGCAGTGCTAGGTATAGTGGGAAACTGTTTTTT. It is translated as CSARYSGKLFF.